Listed below are T cell receptor beta chains from one sample, sequenced in a study of CD8+CD57+ T cells in acquired aplastic anemia. TCRdb processed the reads anew with MiXCR; each CDR3 protein has one entry. The sample includes roughly 250,000 distinct CDR3 sequences, 70% to 85% of them seen just once. The sequenced sample consisted of sorted CD4+, CD8+, or CD8+CD57+ T cells (not recorded which) from PBMCs. These receptors all stem from a human donor with aplastic anemia. Both conserved end residues are part of each CDR3. The order of the fields is V gene, J gene, clone size, D gene, CDR3 DNA, CDR3 protein. A D gene is named only where the DNA matches it firmly. The size field is filled for only some rows; it gives once, few, many or a size class.

V gene: TRBV2
J gene: TRBJ2-7
clone size: NA
D gene: TRBD2
CDR3 DNA: TGTGCCAGCACTGAGGGAGGGATCCACGAGCAGTACTTC
CDR3 protein: CASTEGGIHEQYF

V gene: TRBV20-1
J gene: TRBJ2-7
clone size: NA
D gene: TRBD1
CDR3 DNA: TGCAGTGCCACAAGACCGGGACAGGGGCTAGCCTACGAGCAGTACTTC
CDR3 protein: CSATRPGQGLAYEQYF

V gene: TRBV7-8
J gene: TRBJ2-3
clone size: few
D gene: NA
CDR3 DNA: TGTGCCAGCAGCTTAGATCCAGGCGGGACTACGCAGTATTTT
CDR3 protein: CASSLDPGGTTQYF

V gene: TRBV9
J gene: TRBJ1-2
clone size: NA
D gene: NA
CDR3 DNA: TGTGCCAGCAGCCTGGGGGGGCCCGCCGACCCCCACTACACCTTC
CDR3 protein: CASSLGGPADPHYTF

V gene: TRBV15
J gene: TRBJ2-7
clone size: many
D gene: NA
CDR3 DNA: TGTGCCACCAGCAGAGGCAGCGAGCCAGATACGCAGTACTTC
CDR3 protein: CATSRGSEPDTQYF

V gene: TRBV12-3/TRBV12-4
J gene: TRBJ2-3
clone size: once
D gene: NA
CDR3 DNA: TGTGCCAGCAAAGAGTGGGATACGCAGTATTTT
CDR3 protein: CASKEWDTQYF

V gene: TRBV7-3
J gene: TRBJ1-2
clone size: NA
D gene: NA
CDR3 DNA: TGTGCCAGCAGCTTGGAGAGGAACGCGCTCGTATATGGATACACCTTC
CDR3 protein: CASSLERNALVYGYTF

V gene: TRBV11-2
J gene: TRBJ2-6
clone size: NA
D gene: NA
CDR3 DNA: TGTGCCAGCAGCTTAGCCGACACGTCCTCTGGGGCCAACGTCCTGACTTTC
CDR3 protein: CASSLADTSSGANVLTF

V gene: TRBV27
J gene: TRBJ2-7
clone size: NA
D gene: NA
CDR3 DNA: TGTGCCAGCAGTTTTGGGGGGCAGTTCTACGAGCAGTACTTC
CDR3 protein: CASSFGGQFYEQYF

V gene: TRBV12-3/TRBV12-4
J gene: TRBJ2-7
clone size: once
D gene: NA
CDR3 DNA: TGTGCTAGCAGTACATCAGGGGAGGACTACGAGCAGTACTTC
CDR3 protein: CASSTSGEDYEQYF

V gene: TRBV11-2
J gene: TRBJ2-3
clone size: NA
D gene: NA
CDR3 DNA: TGTGCCAGCAGCACGGGACGGCACTATACGCAGTATTTT
CDR3 protein: CASSTGRHYTQYF

V gene: TRBV2
J gene: TRBJ2-3
clone size: NA
D gene: NA
CDR3 DNA: TGTGCCAGCGGGGACGGGGGGCATCGATATACAGTATTTTTT
CDR3 protein: CASGDGGHRYTVFF

V gene: TRBV7-3
J gene: TRBJ2-6
clone size: NA
D gene: NA
CDR3 DNA: TGTGCCAGCAGCTCAGCGGGTACTTGGGGAGCCAACCAGCTGACTTTC
CDR3 protein: CASSSAGTWGANQLTF

V gene: TRBV19
J gene: TRBJ2-3
clone size: once
D gene: NA
CDR3 DNA: TGTGCCAGTAGTATAGGGGGGCGCACAGATACGCAGTATTTT
CDR3 protein: CASSIGGRTDTQYF

V gene: TRBV5-5
J gene: TRBJ1-2
clone size: NA
D gene: TRBD1
CDR3 DNA: TGTGCCAGCAGCCCGGGACAGGGCGGAGGCTACACCTTC
CDR3 protein: CASSPGQGGGYTF

V gene: TRBV10-3
J gene: TRBJ2-1
clone size: NA
D gene: NA
CDR3 DNA: TGTGCCATCAGTGAGTCAGAGGCTATTGAGCAGTTCTTC
CDR3 protein: CAISESEAIEQFF